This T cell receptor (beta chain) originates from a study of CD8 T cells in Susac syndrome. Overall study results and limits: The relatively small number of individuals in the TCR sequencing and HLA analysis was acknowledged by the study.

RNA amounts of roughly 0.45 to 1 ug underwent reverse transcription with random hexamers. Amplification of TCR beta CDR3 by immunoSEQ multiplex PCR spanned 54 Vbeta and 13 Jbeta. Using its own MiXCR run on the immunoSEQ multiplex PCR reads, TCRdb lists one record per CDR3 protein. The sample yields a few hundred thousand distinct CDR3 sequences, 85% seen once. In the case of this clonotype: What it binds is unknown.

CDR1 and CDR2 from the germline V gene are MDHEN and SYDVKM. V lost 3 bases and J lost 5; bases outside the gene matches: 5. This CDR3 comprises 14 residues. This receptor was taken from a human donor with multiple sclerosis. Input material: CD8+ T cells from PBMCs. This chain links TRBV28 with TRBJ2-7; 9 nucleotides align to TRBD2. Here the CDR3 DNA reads TGTGCCAGCAGTTTTCGGACTAGCGTGGACGAGCAGTACTTC. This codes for CASSFRTSVDEQYF.